This T cell receptor (beta chain) was sequenced in a study of T cells in Graves' hyperthyroidism and ophthalmopathy. For the study at large: The blood sample was taken at first diagnosis, before treatment began.

CDR3 length equals 18 residues. Germline V gene sequence: CDR1 SGHRS, CDR2 YFSETQ. With 0 bases clipped from V and 8 bases from J, the junction kept 17 bases outside the gene matches. Based on clinical symptoms, serum thyroxine and TRAb, thyroid ultrasound and orbital computed tomography, diagnoses were reached. PBMCs were sourced from roughly 9.1 ml fresh peripheral blood. What was amplified from RNA transcripts were TCR beta CDR3 regions. The TCR CDR3 was amplified in a first-round RT-PCR using the HTBI primer set. TCRdb processed the multiplex PCR reads anew with MiXCR; each CDR3 protein has one entry. In the table there are approximately 700,000 distinct CDR3 sequences, roughly 15% of which are singletons. This clonotype was detected ten times or more.

Sequenced input: blood. The rearrangement joins TRBV5-1 to TRBJ2-1; TRBD2 aligns across 7 bases. This sequence was found in a man between 18 and 29 years old with Graves' hyperthyroidism. In nucleotides, the CDR3 is TGCGCCAGCAGCTTGGCGATGGTTGGGGGGGAGGCCCTCCATGAGCAGTTCTTC. Translating gives CASSLAMVGGEALHEQFF.